These T cell receptor beta chains were read from a single sample in a study of vaccination effects on CD4 cells after COVID-19. Method: immunoSEQ multiplex PCR; TCRdb's copy keeps in-frame clones and lacks some. In the table there are tens of thousands of clones, roughly 72% of which are singletons. The antigens of these receptors remain unknown. The starting material was CD4+ T cells from PBMCs cultured with HCoV-OC43 spike peptides, obtained before COVID-19 vaccination. Receptors were obtained from a human donor who received a COVID-19 vaccine. Each CDR3 is given with its conserved first and last residue. The D gene is left open where the match is weak. Clone size appears in some rows only: once, few, many, or a class for an expanded clone.

V	length	J	size	D	DNA	CDR3
TRBV6-5	15	TRBJ1-1	NA	NA	TGTGCCAGCAGTTTAGGAGGCTTTATGAACACTGAAGCTTTCTTT	CASSLGGFMNTEAFF
TRBV11-2	15	TRBJ2-1	NA	TRBD2	TGTGCCAGCAGCTTTTTTACTAGCGGCTACAATGAGCAGTTCTTC	CASSFFTSGYNEQFF
TRBV24-1	14	TRBJ2-3	NA	TRBD2	TGTGCCACCAGAGCGGGGGGCAGCACAGATACGCAGTATTTT	CATRAGGSTDTQYF
TRBV18	14	TRBJ2-2	NA	NA	TGTGCCAGCTCAGCTACGTCGAACACCGGGGAGCTGTTTTTT	CASSATSNTGELFF
TRBV7-2	13	TRBJ1-2	NA	NA	TGTGCCAGCAGCGCTAAGGGAGTCTATGGCTACACCTTC	CASSAKGVYGYTF
TRBV5-1	14	TRBJ2-5	NA	TRBD2	TGCGCCAGCAGCTCAAGCGGGGCCCCAGAGACCCAGTACTTC	CASSSSGAPETQYF
TRBV6-5	15	TRBJ1-6	NA	NA	TGTGCCAGCAGTTACTCAGGGGTCCATAATTCACCCCTCCACTTT	CASSYSGVHNSPLHF
TRBV18	14	TRBJ2-2	NA	NA	TGTGCCAGCTCACCACCATCGGTCACCGGGGAGCTGTTTTTT	CASSPPSVTGELFF
TRBV12-3/TRBV12-4	13	TRBJ2-3	NA	NA	TGTGCCAGCAGTTTGGGGGCCACAGATACGCAGTATTTT	CASSLGATDTQYF
TRBV14	15	TRBJ1-1	NA	NA	TGTGCCAGCAGCCCCATCCCCGGACGGGTATATGAAGCTTTCTTT	CASSPIPGRVYEAFF
TRBV6-7	19	TRBJ2-1	few	TRBD2	TGTGCCAGCAGTCCCACTTACGCGGAAGGACTAGCGGGGTACAATGAGCAGTTCTTC	CASSPTYAEGLAGYNEQFF
TRBV6-2/TRBV6-3	18	TRBJ1-5	NA	NA	TGTGCCAGCAGTTACAGCGCAGGGTTTGTCTCTAGCAATCAGCCCCAGCATTTT	CASSYSAGFVSSNQPQHF
TRBV9	14	TRBJ1-6	NA	TRBD1	TGTGCCAGCAGCCGGACAGGGTATAATTCACCCCTCCACTTT	CASSRTGYNSPLHF
TRBV30	13	TRBJ1-5	NA	NA	TGTGCCTGGAGCGTAGGTAGCAATCAGCCCCAGCATTTT	CAWSVGSNQPQHF
TRBV28	14	TRBJ2-6	NA	NA	TGTGCCAGCCAACAGGGTGTGGGGGCCAACGTCCTGACTTTC	CASQQGVGANVLTF
TRBV19	14	TRBJ2-3	NA	TRBD1	TGTGCCAGTAGTCCTCAACAGGGGGCAGATACGCAGTATTTT	CASSPQQGADTQYF
TRBV19	13	TRBJ1-2	NA	TRBD1	TGTGCCAGTAGAGGGCAGGGGGACTATGGCTACACCTTC	CASRGQGDYGYTF
TRBV6-6	14	TRBJ1-5	few	NA	TGTGCCAGCAGTTACTCGTCGGGGGATCAGCCCCAGCATTTT	CASSYSSGDQPQHF
TRBV19	16	TRBJ2-3	NA	TRBD1	TGTGCCAGTAGTTCAACCCGGGGGACAGGGACAGATACGCAGTATTTT	CASSSTRGTGTDTQYF
TRBV7-3	15	TRBJ2-1	NA	TRBD1	TGTGCCAGCAGCCTCACCGGGACAGGGGGCAATGAGCAGTTCTTC	CASSLTGTGGNEQFF
TRBV18	14	TRBJ2-1	once	NA	TGTGCCAGCTCTCCTCAGACTGGGGACAATGAGCAGTTCTTC	CASSPQTGDNEQFF
TRBV5-1	13	TRBJ2-3	NA	TRBD1	TGCGCCAGCAGCCTTACAGGGGAGGATACGCAGTATTTT	CASSLTGEDTQYF
TRBV14	15	TRBJ1-5	NA	TRBD1	TGTGCCAGCAACTTGACAGGGGTTAGCAATCAGCCCCAGCATTTT	CASNLTGVSNQPQHF
TRBV24-1	16	TRBJ2-2	once	TRBD2	TGTGCCACCAGTGATGTAGCGGGAGGGAACACCGGGGAGCTGTTTTTT	CATSDVAGGNTGELFF
TRBV7-8	14	TRBJ1-3	NA	NA	TGTGCCAGCAGCTTCATGATCTCTGGAAACACCATATATTTT	CASSFMISGNTIYF
TRBV5-5	20	TRBJ2-6	NA	TRBD1	TGTGCCAGCAGCTTGGCCTCGGGGACAGGGTTACTCTCTGGGGCCAACGTCCTGACTTTC	CASSLASGTGLLSGANVLTF
TRBV4-1	16	TRBJ2-1	NA	NA	TGCGCCAGCAGCCACCTAACCGGGACGGGCTACAATGAGCAGTTCTTC	CASSHLTGTGYNEQFF
TRBV6-5	15	TRBJ2-5	NA	TRBD2	TGTGCCAGCACGACTAGCGGGGGGATATGGGAGACCCAGTACTTC	CASTTSGGIWETQYF
TRBV18	13	TRBJ2-1	NA	TRBD2	TGTGCCAGCTCCAGCGGGGGGGCAAATGAGCAGTTCTTC	CASSSGGANEQFF
TRBV6-5	13	TRBJ1-2	few	NA	TGTGCCAGCAGAATCGGAGGCGGCTATGGCTACACCTTC	CASRIGGGYGYTF
TRBV19	13	TRBJ1-1	NA	TRBD1	TGTGCCAGTAGTACGACAGGGGGCGCTGAAGCTTTCTTT	CASSTTGGAEAFF
TRBV3-1/TRBV3-2	14	TRBJ1-1	NA	NA	TGTGCCAGCAGCCACTCTACAGCTAACACTGAAGCTTTCTTT	CASSHSTANTEAFF
TRBV27	15	TRBJ1-2	NA	NA	TGTGCCAGCACCATGGGAAATATTCGAGTGAAGGGCTACACCTTC	CASTMGNIRVKGYTF
TRBV7-3	16	TRBJ2-1	NA	TRBD2	TGTGCCAGCAGCCCGACGGGGGGGGGATCCTACAATGAGCAGTTCTTC	CASSPTGGGSYNEQFF
TRBV4-1	16	TRBJ1-6	NA	NA	TGCGCCAGCAGCCAAGAAAGATCCGGAAGTAATTCACCCCTCCACTTT	CASSQERSGSNSPLHF
TRBV19	15	TRBJ2-2	NA	NA	TGTGCCAGTAGTATACAGGGTTTAGACACCGGGGAGCTGTTTTTT	CASSIQGLDTGELFF
TRBV28	15	TRBJ1-5	NA	TRBD1	TGTGCCACCCTCCGCGACAGGGGGCGGAATCAGCCCCAGCATTTT	CATLRDRGRNQPQHF
TRBV9	17	TRBJ2-3	NA	TRBD2	TGTGCCAGCAGCGTAGATCAGCGGGGGCTTCGCACAGATACGCAGTATTTT	CASSVDQRGLRTDTQYF
TRBV14	14	TRBJ1-2	few	NA	TGTGCCAGCAGCCAACAGGCGGCGGCGATAGGCTACACCTTC	CASSQQAAAIGYTF
TRBV2	17	TRBJ2-6	once	NA	TGTGCCAGCACTAAGGATAGGGGAGGCTCTGGGGCCAACGTCCTGACTTTC	CASTKDRGGSGANVLTF
TRBV7-8	14	TRBJ1-2	once	NA	TGTGCCAGCAGCTTAGGGGGGATCCGCGGGGGCTACACCTTC	CASSLGGIRGGYTF
TRBV5-1	14	TRBJ2-4	few	NA	TGCGCCAGCAGCTTGGCTCTAGCCAAAAACATTCAGTACTTC	CASSLALAKNIQYF
TRBV30	13	TRBJ1-6	NA	TRBD1	TGTGCCTGGCAGGGGGCGCCTAATTCACCCCTCCACTTT	CAWQGAPNSPLHF
TRBV24-1	13	TRBJ2-3	NA	NA	TGTGCCACCAGTCGCTCGGGCACAGATACGCAGTATTTT	CATSRSGTDTQYF
TRBV11-1	12	TRBJ2-1	few	NA	TGTGCCAGCAGCCCTACGCAGGGCCCAAAGTTCTTC	CASSPTQGPKFF
TRBV7-8	15	TRBJ1-4	NA	TRBD1	TGTGCCAGCAGGGAGATCGGGACAGGGGCTGAAAAACTGTTTTTT	CASREIGTGAEKLFF
TRBV24-1	18	TRBJ2-3	NA	TRBD2	TGTGCCACCAGTGAACCTAGCGGGGGCCCGTCCACTACAGATACGCAGTATTTT	CATSEPSGGPSTTDTQYF
TRBV30	12	TRBJ2-6	NA	NA	TGTGCCTGGAGTACCGGGGCCAACGTCCTGACTTTC	CAWSTGANVLTF
TRBV2	14	TRBJ2-2	NA	TRBD1	TGTGCCAGCACCCGACAGGGCAACACCGGGGAGCTGTTTTTT	CASTRQGNTGELFF
TRBV6-4	14	TRBJ2-1	NA	NA	TGTGCCAGCAAACTTGGACAGACTTACAATGAGCAGTTCTTC	CASKLGQTYNEQFF
TRBV6-4	15	TRBJ1-6	few	NA	TGTGCCAGCAGTGATGGGGTTTTCCTTGGCTCACCCCTCCACTTT	CASSDGVFLGSPLHF
TRBV19	15	TRBJ1-5	NA	TRBD1	TGTGCCAGTAGTCGCCAGGGACAGAGCAATCAGCCCCAGCATTTT	CASSRQGQSNQPQHF
TRBV9	15	TRBJ2-5	NA	NA	TGTGCCAGCAGCGATTCCGGGGATGAATGGGAGACCCAGTACTTC	CASSDSGDEWETQYF
TRBV6-2/TRBV6-3	18	TRBJ2-2	NA	TRBD1	TGTGCCAGCAGTTACTCGCTGTTGAGGGGGCGGGACACCGGGGAGCTGTTTTTT	CASSYSLLRGRDTGELFF